These 6 T cell receptor beta chains were sequenced from one sample in a study of T cells in Graves' hyperthyroidism and ophthalmopathy (dated by TCRdb to about 2019). Library generation was performed with multiplex PCR. Sequenced on an Illumina HiSeq 2000. The TCR beta CDR3 regions were amplified from RNA transcripts. The first round of RT-PCR for the TCR CDR3 was performed with the HTBI primer set and the Qiagen OneStep RT-PCR kit. Through fastp at Q25 and MiXCR, TCRdb rebuilt clones from the public reads, retaining in-frame beta chains. Rows merge per CDR3 protein into single entries with the most common DNA and genes. Within this sample are about half a million distinct CDR3 sequences, with about 16% of them counted one time only. The top ten clones comprise roughly 29% of the sample. Specimen: blood. These receptors originate from a woman aged 25 to 39 with Graves' ophthalmopathy.

Ten or more counts support this clonotype. V gene TRBV6-6 combines with J gene TRBJ2-7; possibly TRBD1 for D (6 bases). The CDR3 loop spans 13 amino acids. V lost 2 bases and J 5 bases, leaving 10 bases between the germline ends. Germline CDR1 reads MNHNY; CDR2 reads SVGAGI (reference sequence). This chain's CDR3 is CASSYPDSDEQYF. CDR3 in DNA: TGTGCCAGCAGTTACCCGGACAGCGACGAGCAGTACTTC.

The CDR3 region is CATSRDQVSEQFF. The DNA for the CDR3 is TGTGCCACCAGTCGGGATCAAGTTTCTGAGCAGTTCTTC. The chain couples TRBV24-1 to TRBJ2-1, with TRBD2 as a possible D gene (5 bases). From germline, CDR1 is KGHDR and CDR2 SFDVKD. The CDR3 totals 13 residues. The ends were cut back, 6 bases at V and 9 bases at J, with 14 bases in the middle.

This clonotype was counted between two and nine times. The genes are TRBV10-1 and TRBJ1-1; D is unclear. Germline-derived CDR1 and CDR2 are WNHNN and SYGVQD (reference sequence). Trimming cost V 6 bases and J 3 bases, with 8 bases left between them. The CDR3 totals 12 residues. In nucleotides, the CDR3 is TGCGCCAGCAGGGAAGCGGACACTGAAGCTTTCTTT. This gives the protein CASREADTEAFF.

This clonotype was picked up many times. The chain has TRBV29-1 and TRBJ1-2; TRBD1 is a possible D gene (5 bases). Germline V gene lookup returns CDR1 SQVTM and CDR2 ANQGSEA. V lost 3 bases to trimming and J lost 8 bases, with 19 bases between them. There are 14 residues in the CDR3. CDR3 protein: CSVDWAGTTLGYTF. As DNA, the CDR3 is TGCAGCGTTGATTGGGCAGGGACGACGTTGGGCTACACCTTC.

This sequence joins TRBV28 and TRBJ2-7; the D gene could be TRBD1 or TRBD2 (5 bases each). CDR3 length equals 15 residues. In germline, CDR1 is MDHEN, CDR2 SYDVKM. Between the trimmed V and J ends, which lost 5 bases and 5 bases, there was a span of 19 bases. The CDR3 coding sequence is TGTGCCAGCAGTCCTACAGGCTTCGGGGTTGACGAGCAGTACTTC. Translated, it gives CASSPTGFGVDEQYF.

The table lists this clonotype with many counts. The chain is built from TRBV7-2 and TRBJ2-2; 12 bases map to TRBD2. V shed 4 bases, J shed 7 bases, and the junction held 7 bases outside the gene matches. This CDR3 spans 16 amino acids. The germline V gene encodes CDR1 SGHTA and CDR2 FQGNSA. In DNA, the CDR3 is TGTGCCAGCAGCTCAGCTAGCGGGAGGGCCGGCGGGGAGCTGTTTTTT. It specifies CASSSASGRAGGELFF.